These 25 T cell receptor beta chains share one sample of origin, sequenced in a study of cytomegalovirus exposure and HLA in healthy donors. The PCR made use of 60 Vbeta and 13 Jbeta primers. Generated by immunoSEQ multiplex PCR, the TCRdb table keeps only in-frame clones and is missing some. The data show approximately 160,000 clones, with approximately 80% seen just once and 4.8% held by the top ten. The sequenced sample consisted of PBMCs. The receptors were gathered from a man aged 18 to 35 in good health and CMV-seronegative.

This chain links TRBV10-3 with TRBJ2-7; D unresolved. CDR3 size: 14 residues. V dropped 3 bases and J dropped 0 bases, with 9 bases sitting between them. Germline CDR1 ENHRY, CDR2 SYGVKD. CDR3 nucleotide sequence: TGTGCCATCAGTGAAAGGAGCTTCTCCTACGAGCAGTACTTC. Translation: CAISERSFSYEQYF.

This chain joins TRBV7-8 and TRBJ2-2; 8 nucleotides align to TRBD2. This CDR3 has 14 amino acids. The germline V gene encodes CDR1 SGHVS and CDR2 FQNEAQ. V shed 5 bases and J 4 bases; nucleotides not matched to a gene: 3. The DNA of the CDR3 is TGTGCCAGCAGCCCGGGGGGGCGCACCGGGGAGCTGTTTTTT. Its translation is CASSPGGRTGELFF.

CDR3 nucleotide sequence: TGTGCCATCAGTGGCGGCAGCACCTACGAGCAGTACTTC. Translated, it gives CAISGGSTYEQYF. This chain uses TRBV10-3 with TRBJ2-7; D uncertain. CDR1 and CDR2 (germline): ENHRY, SYGVKD. V shed 4 bases and J shed 2 bases, with 9 bases lying between them. The CDR3 consists of 13 residues.

The chain couples TRBV5-8 to TRBJ1-1, with D tentatively TRBD1 (5 bases). Germline V lookup: CDR1 SGHTS, CDR2 YDEGEE. The V end was cut by 3 bases, the J end by 3 bases, with 6 bases between. This CDR3 contains 12 residues. The chain's CDR3 is CASSWGDTEAFF. The CDR3 DNA sequence: TGTGCCAGCAGCTGGGGGGACACTGAAGCTTTCTTT.

The V gene is TRBV11-3, the J gene TRBJ2-5; D perhaps matches TRBD1 (5 bases). The CDR3 runs 14 residues. Germline V gives CDR1 SGHNT, CDR2 YENEEA. V was shortened by 5 bases and J by 6 bases, with 16 bases between the two germline ends. The CDR3 DNA sequence: TGTGCCAGCAGCCCAGGGCAGGGCTCGCAGACCCAGTACTTC. Protein: CASSPGQGSQTQYF.

The V call is TRBV7-2, the J call TRBJ2-1; 12 nucleotides match TRBD2. This CDR3 contains 17 residues. The germline gives CDR1 SGHTA, CDR2 FQGNSA. V gave up 5 bases and J gave up 4 bases; unmatched junction bases: 9. The CDR3 DNA reads as TGTGCCAGCAGCAATCCCGGAGGACTAGCGGGATACAATGAGCAGTTCTTC. It is translated as CASSNPGGLAGYNEQFF.

The V and J genes are TRBV4-2 and TRBJ2-7; TRBD1 matches 11 bases. Unmatched junction bases numbered 9, after V lost 6 bases and J lost 2 bases. The CDR3 loop spans 16 amino acids. Germline V gene sequence: CDR1 LGHNA, CDR2 YNFKEQ. In DNA, the CDR3 is TGTGCCAGCAGTGGACATCCGGGACAGGGGGCCTACGAGCAGTACTTC. This encodes CASSGHPGQGAYEQYF.

This clone was seen a handful of times. The chain carries TRBV29-1 and TRBJ1-1; D gene ambiguous. Germline V lookup: CDR1 SQVTM, CDR2 ANQGSEA. V was clipped by 0 bases and J by 7 bases, with 9 bases between them. This CDR3 is 12 amino acids long. CDR3 nucleotides: TGCAGCGTTGAAGACAGTTCAGTTGAAGCTTTCTTT. It yields the protein CSVEDSSVEAFF.

The chain has TRBV6-5 and TRBJ2-7, with a possible D match to TRBD1 (6 bases). The CDR3 contains 14 residues. Germline CDR1 reads MNHEY; CDR2 reads SVGAGI. The V and J ends lost 8 bases and 7 bases respectively, with 21 bases between them. CDR3 protein: CASSPFSGTPEQYF. The CDR3 nucleotides are TGTGCCAGCTCGCCCTTCTCCGGGACACCTGAGCAGTACTTC.

The V gene is TRBV25-1, the J gene TRBJ2-5; a possible D gene is TRBD2 (6 bases). Germline-derived CDR1 and CDR2 are MGHDK and SYGVNS. V was shortened by 4 bases and J by 5 bases, with 14 bases between the two germline ends. This CDR3 contains 14 residues. CDR3 sequence: CASSGSLAWETQYF. CDR3 DNA: TGTGCCAGCAGTGGATCACTAGCATGGGAGACCCAGTACTTC. The full variable domain, with the rest looked up from reference TRBV25-1 and TRBJ2-5, is EADIYQTPRYLVIGTGKKITLECSQTMGHDKMYWYQQDPGMELHLIHYSYGVNSTEKGDLSSESTVSRIRTEHFPLTLESARPSHTSQYLCASSGSLAWETQYFGPGTRLLVL.

This clone showed up just a few times. V gene TRBV5-1 combines with J gene TRBJ1-1, with 8 bases matching TRBD1. V shed 4 bases and J 1 base; nucleotides not matched to a gene: 9. The CDR3 is 16 residues long. CDR1 and CDR2 (germline): SGHRS, YFSETQ. The CDR3 reads CASSGGQGVANTEAFF. The CDR3 nucleotides are TGCGCCAGCAGCGGCGGACAGGGAGTTGCGAACACTGAAGCTTTCTTT.

This clone is a singleton in its sample. This rearrangement joins TRBV10-2 to TRBJ2-2; 10 bases agree with TRBD1. Germline CDR1 WSHSY, CDR2 SAAADI. The CDR3 loop spans 18 amino acids. V shed 8 bases, J shed 0 bases, and the junction held 12 bases outside the gene matches. DNA of the CDR3: TGCGCCAGCTCTTTTACCGGGACAGGGGTTTCGAACACCGGGGAGCTGTTTTTT. Translation: CASSFTGTGVSNTGELFF.

V gene TRBV2 combines with J gene TRBJ1-2; no firm D call. Trimming took off 7 bases at V and 7 bases at J, with 19 bases between the two ends. Germline lookup yields CDR1 SNHLY and CDR2 FYNNEI. The CDR3 is made up of 14 amino acids. This chain's CDR3 is CASTVEGPVPGYTF. DNA for the CDR3: TGTGCCAGCACCGTGGAGGGCCCCGTCCCTGGCTACACCTTC.

The chain joins TRBV11-1 to TRBJ1-2; 9 bases map to TRBD1. The CDR3 runs 16 residues. Germline CDR1 reads SGHAT; CDR2 reads FQDESV (reference sequence). Trimming cost V 1 base and J 6 bases; bases outside gene matches: 9. CDR3 region: CASSLGRDRAWNGYTF. CDR3 nucleotides: TGTGCCAGCAGCTTAGGTCGGGACAGGGCGTGGAATGGCTACACCTTC.

The CDR3 sequence: CAIRGVGGRRNEQFF. CDR3 coding DNA: TGTGCCATCAGGGGGGTTGGAGGGCGCAGGAATGAGCAGTTCTTC. V gene TRBV10-3 combines with J gene TRBJ2-1; D perhaps matches TRBD2 (6 bases). The CDR3 is made up of 15 amino acids. Germline assignment: CDR1 ENHRY and CDR2 SYGVKD. Trimming shortened V by 6 bases and J by 7 bases, and 19 bases separated the two germline ends.

The V call is TRBV5-5, the J call TRBJ2-3, with D possibly matching TRBD1 (5 bases). Germline CDR1 is SGHKS and CDR2 is YYEKEE (reference sequence). The CDR3 has 15 residues. Deletions cut 4 bases from V and 2 bases from J, with 14 bases between. CDR3 coding DNA: TGTGCCAGCAGCCCATCCCCAGGGATCACAGATACGCAGTATTTT. Protein product: CASSPSPGITDTQYF.

The V call is TRBV6-5, the J call TRBJ2-7; 7 bases match TRBD1. Germline V gene sequence: CDR1 MNHEY, CDR2 SVGAGI. Losses at the gene ends were 5 bases for V and 2 bases for J; bases not matched to a gene: 3. The CDR3 covers 13 residues. The CDR3 DNA reads TGTGCCAGCAGTCCGGACAGGCCCTACGAGCAGTACTTC. Its translation is CASSPDRPYEQYF.

The chain uses TRBV18 and TRBJ1-1; 9 nucleotides agree with TRBD1. Germline V gene sequence: CDR1 KGHSH, CDR2 LQKENI. The V segment lost 2 bases and the J segment 5 bases; nucleotides outside the gene matches: 6. The CDR3 is 15 residues long. The CDR3 loop reads CASSPRDREVTEAFF. The CDR3, as DNA: TGTGCCAGCTCACCAAGGGACAGGGAGGTTACTGAAGCTTTCTTT. Complete variable domain (other parts from reference TRBV18 and TRBJ1-1): NAGVMQNPRHLVRRRGQEARLRCSPMKGHSHVYWYRQLPEEGLKFMVYLQKENIIDESGMPKERFSAEFPKEGPSILRIQQVVRGDSAAYFCASSPRDREVTEAFFGQGTRLTVV.

The V gene is TRBV9, the J gene TRBJ2-5; 13 positions match TRBD2. Germline CDR1 and CDR2: SGDLS and YYNGEE. With 4 bases clipped from V and 5 bases from J, the junction kept 8 bases outside the gene matches. The CDR3 extends over 16 amino acids. This CDR3 is CASSRVGLAGAETQYF. For the CDR3, the DNA is TGTGCCAGCAGCCGCGTAGGACTAGCGGGAGCGGAGACCCAGTACTTC.

This clone was found a few times. This sequence joins TRBV30 and TRBJ1-1, with D hard to call. The CDR3 covers 13 residues. The V gene lost 2 bases and the J gene lost 6 bases, with 13 bases spanning the gap. The germline CDR1 and CDR2 sequences are GTSNPN and SVGIG (reference sequence). CDR3 loop: CAWSTPEVPEAFF. CDR3 in DNA: TGTGCCTGGAGTACTCCAGAGGTTCCTGAAGCTTTCTTT.

This clone appeared a few times. The genes are TRBV5-6 and TRBJ1-2, with 7 positions matching TRBD1. The J segment lost 4 bases and the V segment lost 4 bases, leaving 7 bases of the junction unmatched. Germline-derived CDR1 and CDR2 are SGHDT and YYEEEE. The CDR3 sequence is 14 residues long. The CDR3 DNA follows: TGTGCCAGCAGCAAAGGACAGGCCGTCTATGGCTACACCTTC. Its protein is CASSKGQAVYGYTF.

The rearrangement links TRBV5-4 to TRBJ2-2; D is possibly TRBD2 (5 bases). Germline V gene lookup returns CDR1 SGHNT and CDR2 YYREEE (reference sequence). V was trimmed by 4 bases and J by 3 bases, leaving 10 bases between them. The CDR3 has 14 residues. The CDR3 sequence: CASSPDLYTGELFF. Written as DNA, the CDR3 is TGTGCCAGCAGCCCGGACTTGTACACCGGGGAGCTGTTTTTT.

The chain is built from TRBV15 and TRBJ1-3; no firm D call. Trimming cost V 1 base and J 8 bases, with 9 bases left between them. Germline CDR1 and CDR2: LNHNV and YYDKDF (reference sequence). CDR3 length: 13 residues. The CDR3 bases are TGTGCCACCAGCAGAGCCCTATTTGACACCATATATTTT. Amino acid sequence: CATSRALFDTIYF.

The rearrangement joins TRBV6-6 to TRBJ1-4; tentative D call: TRBD1 (5 bases). V was cut by 2 bases and J by 8 bases, with 12 bases left in between. Germline CDR1 reads MNHNY; CDR2 reads SVGAGI (reference sequence). The CDR3 consists of 14 residues. The CDR3 DNA follows: TGTGCCAGCAGTTACGGCCAGGGTCAGGAAAAACTGTTTTTT. It yields the protein CASSYGQGQEKLFF.

V is TRBV4-2 and J is TRBJ2-7, with 8 bases aligning to TRBD2. There are 15 residues in the CDR3. CDR1 LGHNA and CDR2 YNFKEQ come from the germline V gene. V shed 2 bases, J shed 4 bases, and the junction held 7 bases outside the gene matches. In DNA form, the CDR3 reads TGTGCCAGCAGCCAAAGGGGGACTAGAAAATACGAGCAGTACTTC. Translation: CASSQRGTRKYEQYF.